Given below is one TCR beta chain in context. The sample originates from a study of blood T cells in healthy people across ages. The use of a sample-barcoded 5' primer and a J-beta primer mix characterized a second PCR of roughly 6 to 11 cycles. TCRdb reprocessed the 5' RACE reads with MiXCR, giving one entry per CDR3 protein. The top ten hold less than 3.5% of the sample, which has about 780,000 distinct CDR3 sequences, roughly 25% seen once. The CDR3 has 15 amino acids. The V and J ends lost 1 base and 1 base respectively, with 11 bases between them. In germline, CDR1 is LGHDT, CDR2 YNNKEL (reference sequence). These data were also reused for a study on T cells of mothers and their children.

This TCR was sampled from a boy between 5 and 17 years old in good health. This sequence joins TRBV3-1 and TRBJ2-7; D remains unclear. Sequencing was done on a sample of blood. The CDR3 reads CASSQGRELSYEQYF. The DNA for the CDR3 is TGTGCCAGCAGCCAAGGGCGCGAACTATCCTACGAGCAGTACTTC.